The TCR beta chain described here comes from a study of OX40 agonist ivuxolimab in advanced cancers. Looking at the study overall: Ivuxolimab was delivered to patients intravenously every 2 weeks at doses spanning 0.01 to 10 mg/kg. Aged 23 to 79 with a mean of 60 years, they were 75% to 85% male.

CDR1 is SGHVS, CDR2 FNYEAQ, per germline. Trimming left V 4 bases short and J 3 bases short, with 10 bases between. This CDR3 is 13 amino acids long. Generated by immunoSEQ multiplex PCR, the TCRdb table keeps only in-frame clones and is missing some. The repertoire holds 15,000 to 25,000 clones, with 83% as singletons. The gene calls are TRBV7-6 and TRBJ2-7; D is undetermined. This specimen was CD4+ or CD8+ T cells sorted from blood, taken in a trial of the OX40 agonist ivuxolimab. This receptor was obtained from an adult with an advanced solid tumor such as melanoma, head and neck, liver or kidney cancer. CDR3 bases: TGTGCCAGCAGCTCGAGCCCGGGCTACGAGCAGTACTTC. Encoded protein: CASSSSPGYEQYF.